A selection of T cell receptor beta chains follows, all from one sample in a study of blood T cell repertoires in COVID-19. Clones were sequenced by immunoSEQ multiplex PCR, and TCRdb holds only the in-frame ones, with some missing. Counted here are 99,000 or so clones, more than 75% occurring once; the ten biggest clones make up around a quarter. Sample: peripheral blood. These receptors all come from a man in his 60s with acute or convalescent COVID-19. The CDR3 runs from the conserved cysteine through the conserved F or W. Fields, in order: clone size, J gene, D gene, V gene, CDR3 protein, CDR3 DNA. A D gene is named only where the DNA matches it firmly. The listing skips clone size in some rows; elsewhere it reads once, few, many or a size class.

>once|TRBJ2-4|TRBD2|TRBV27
CASSSLAGAKNIQYF
TGTGCCAGCAGTTCATTAGCGGGAGCCAAAAACATTCAGTACTTC
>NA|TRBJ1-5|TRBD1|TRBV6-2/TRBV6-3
CASSYLRVRGHRGNQPQHF
TGTGCCAGCAGTTACTTAAGAGTCAGGGGGCATAGGGGCAATCAGCCCCAGCATTTT
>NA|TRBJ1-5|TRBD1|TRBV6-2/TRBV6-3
CASGPGTGAGQPQHF
TGTGCCAGCGGCCCCGGGACAGGGGCTGGTCAGCCCCAGCATTTT
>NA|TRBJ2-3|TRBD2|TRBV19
CASRARGGVLADTQYF
TGTGCCAGTAGGGCCCGGGGGGGAGTCTTGGCAGATACGCAGTATTTT
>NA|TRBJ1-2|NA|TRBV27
CASSPERGYNYGYTF
TGTGCCAGCAGTCCGGAACGGGGTTATAACTATGGCTACACCTTC
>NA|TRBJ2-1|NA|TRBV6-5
CASKGVNNEQFF
TGTGCCAGCAAGGGAGTTAACAATGAGCAGTTCTTC
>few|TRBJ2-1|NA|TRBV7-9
CASSLDGSFYNEQFF
TGTGCCAGCAGCTTAGACGGGAGCTTCTACAATGAGCAGTTCTTC
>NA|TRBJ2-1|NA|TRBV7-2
CASSSMVGWYEQFF
TGTGCCAGCAGCTCAATGGTGGGCTGGTATGAGCAGTTCTTC
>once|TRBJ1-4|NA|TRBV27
CASSFQGRGRLNEKLFF
TGTGCCAGCAGTTTCCAAGGGCGGGGCAGACTTAATGAAAAACTGTTTTTT
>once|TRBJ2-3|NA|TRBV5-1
CASSLQAGSDTQYF
TGCGCCAGCAGCTTGCAAGCGGGTTCAGATACGCAGTATTTT
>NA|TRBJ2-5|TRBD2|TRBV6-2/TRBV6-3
CASSKRTSREETQYF
TGTGCCAGCAGTAAAAGGACTAGCCGGGAAGAGACCCAGTACTTC
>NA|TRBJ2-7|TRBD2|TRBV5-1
CASSQLTSGSYEQYF
TGCGCCAGCAGCCAACTAACTAGCGGGAGCTACGAGCAGTACTTC
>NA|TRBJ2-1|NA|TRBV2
CASSESHRASRIDNEQFF
TGTGCCAGCAGTGAATCCCACAGGGCCAGCCGGATAGACAATGAGCAGTTCTTC
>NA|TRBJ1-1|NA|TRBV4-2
CASSQDGGRPSEAFF
TGTGCCAGCAGCCAAGATGGGGGCAGACCTTCGGAAGCTTTCTTT